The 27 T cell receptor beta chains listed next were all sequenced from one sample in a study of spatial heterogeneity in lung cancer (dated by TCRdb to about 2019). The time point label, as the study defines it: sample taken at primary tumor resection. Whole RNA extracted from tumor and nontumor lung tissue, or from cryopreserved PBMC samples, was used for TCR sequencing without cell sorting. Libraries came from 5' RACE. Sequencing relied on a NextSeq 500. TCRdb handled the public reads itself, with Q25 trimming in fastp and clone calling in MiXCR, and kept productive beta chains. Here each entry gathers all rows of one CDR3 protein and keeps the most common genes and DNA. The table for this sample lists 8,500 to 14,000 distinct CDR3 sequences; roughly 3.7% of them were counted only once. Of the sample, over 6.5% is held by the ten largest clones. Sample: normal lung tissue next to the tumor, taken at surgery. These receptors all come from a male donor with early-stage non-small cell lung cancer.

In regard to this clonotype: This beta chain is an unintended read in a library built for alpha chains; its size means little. The chain's CDR3 is CASSPGVATSTDTQYF. Written as DNA, the CDR3 is TGTGCCAGCAGCCCCGGGGTAGCGACTTCCACAGATACGCAGTATTTT. The chain joins TRBV9 to TRBJ2-3; TRBD2 is a possible D gene (5 bases). CDR3 length: 16 amino acids. The V gene's germline CDR1 is SGDLS and CDR2 YYNGEE. The V and J ends lost 4 bases and 2 bases respectively, with 17 bases between them.

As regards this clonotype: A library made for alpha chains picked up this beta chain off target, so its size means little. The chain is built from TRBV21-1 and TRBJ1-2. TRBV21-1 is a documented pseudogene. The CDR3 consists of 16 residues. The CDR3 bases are TGTGCCAGCAGCAAAGTTGGGGAGACTTCTAACTATGGCTACACCTTC. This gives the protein CASSKVGETSNYGYTF.

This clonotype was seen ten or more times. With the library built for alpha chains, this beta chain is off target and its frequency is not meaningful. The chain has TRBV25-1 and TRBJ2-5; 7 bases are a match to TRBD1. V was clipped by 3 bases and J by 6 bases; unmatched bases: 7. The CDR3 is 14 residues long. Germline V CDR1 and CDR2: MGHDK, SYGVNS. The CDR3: CASSDPGGLKTQYF. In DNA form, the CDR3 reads TGTGCCAGCAGTGACCCAGGGGGTTTGAAGACCCAGTACTTC.

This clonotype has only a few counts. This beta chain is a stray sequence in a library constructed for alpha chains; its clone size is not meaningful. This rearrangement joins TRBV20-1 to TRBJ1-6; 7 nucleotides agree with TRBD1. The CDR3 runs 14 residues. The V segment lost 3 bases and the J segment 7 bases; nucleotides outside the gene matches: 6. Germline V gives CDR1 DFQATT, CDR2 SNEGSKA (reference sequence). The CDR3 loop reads CSASPGQRNSPLHF. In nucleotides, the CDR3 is TGCAGTGCTAGTCCGGGACAGAGAAATTCACCCCTCCACTTT.

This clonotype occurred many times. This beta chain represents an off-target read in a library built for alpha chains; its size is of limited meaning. The CDR3 DNA reads TGTGCCGTTGGGGGTCCCGGGGAGCTGTTTTTT. Translating gives CAVGGPGELFF. The rearrangement uses TRBV24-1 and TRBJ2-2; D tentatively fits TRBD1 or TRBD2 (5 bases each). CDR3 length: 11 amino acids. The germline V gene encodes CDR1 KGHDR and CDR2 SFDVKD. Trimming stripped 12 bases from V and 6 bases from J, with 10 bases between.

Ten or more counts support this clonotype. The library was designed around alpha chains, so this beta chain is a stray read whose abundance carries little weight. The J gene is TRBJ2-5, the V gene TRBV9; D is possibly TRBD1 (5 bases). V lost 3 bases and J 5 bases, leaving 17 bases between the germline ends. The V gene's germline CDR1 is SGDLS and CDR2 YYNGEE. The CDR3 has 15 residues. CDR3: CASSESGIPSETQYF. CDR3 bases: TGTGCCAGCAGCGAGTCAGGGATCCCCTCGGAGACCCAGTACTTC. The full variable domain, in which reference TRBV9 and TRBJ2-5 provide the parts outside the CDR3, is DSGVTQTPKHLITATGQRVTLRCSPRSGDLSVYWYQQSLDQGLQFLIQYYNGEERAKGNILERFSAQQFPDLHSELNLSSLELGDSALYFCASSESGIPSETQYFGPGTRLLVL.

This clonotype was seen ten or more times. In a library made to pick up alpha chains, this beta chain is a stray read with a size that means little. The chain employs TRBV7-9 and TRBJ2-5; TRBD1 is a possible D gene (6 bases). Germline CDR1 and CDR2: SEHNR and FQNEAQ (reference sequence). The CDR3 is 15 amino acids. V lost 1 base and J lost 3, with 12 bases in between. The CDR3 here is CASSLVVGTKETQYF. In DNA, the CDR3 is TGTGCCAGCAGCTTAGTAGTAGGGACAAAAGAGACCCAGTACTTC. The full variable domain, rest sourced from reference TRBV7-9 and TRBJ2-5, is DTGVSQNPRHKITKRGQNVTFRCDPISEHNRLYWYRQTLGQGPEFLTYFQNEAQLEKSRLLSDRFSAERPKGSFSTLEIQRTEQGDSAMYLCASSLVVGTKETQYFGPGTRLLVL.

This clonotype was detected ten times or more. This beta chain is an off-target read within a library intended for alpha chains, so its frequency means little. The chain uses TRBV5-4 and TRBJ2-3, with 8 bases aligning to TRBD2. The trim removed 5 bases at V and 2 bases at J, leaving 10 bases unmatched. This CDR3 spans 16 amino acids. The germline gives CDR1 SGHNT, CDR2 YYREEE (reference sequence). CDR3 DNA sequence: TGTGCCAGCAGTCGATCGGGACTAGGAGCCACAGATACGCAGTATTTT. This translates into CASSRSGLGATDTQYF. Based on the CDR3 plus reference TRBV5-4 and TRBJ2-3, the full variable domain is ETGVTQSPTHLIKTRGQQVTLRCSSQSGHNTVSWYQQALGQGPQFIFQYYREEENGRGNFPPRFSGLQFPNYSSELNVNALELDDSALYLCASSRSGLGATDTQYFGPGTRLTVL.

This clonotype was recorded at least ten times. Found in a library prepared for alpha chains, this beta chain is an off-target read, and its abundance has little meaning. CDR3 DNA: TGTGCCATTGGACTAGGGTCCTACAATGAGCAGTTCTTC. It translates to CAIGLGSYNEQFF. V and J are TRBV10-3 and TRBJ2-1, with 7 bases matching TRBD2. Losses at the gene ends were 9 bases for V and 1 base for J; bases not matched to a gene: 3. In germline, CDR1 is ENHRY, CDR2 SYGVKD. The CDR3 covers 13 residues.

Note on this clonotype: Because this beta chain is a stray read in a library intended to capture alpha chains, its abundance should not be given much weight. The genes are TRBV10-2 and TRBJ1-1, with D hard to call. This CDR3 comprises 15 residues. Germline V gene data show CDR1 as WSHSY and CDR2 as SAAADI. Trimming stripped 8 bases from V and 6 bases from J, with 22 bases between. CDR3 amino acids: CASLRGQIEAPEAFF. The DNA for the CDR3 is TGCGCCAGCCTGCGCGGTCAGATAGAGGCTCCTGAAGCTTTCTTT.

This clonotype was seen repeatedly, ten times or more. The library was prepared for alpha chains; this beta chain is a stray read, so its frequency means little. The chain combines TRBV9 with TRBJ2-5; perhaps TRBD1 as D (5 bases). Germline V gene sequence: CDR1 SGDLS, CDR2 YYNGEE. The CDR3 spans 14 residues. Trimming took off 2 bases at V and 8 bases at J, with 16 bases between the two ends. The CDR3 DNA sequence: TGTGCCAGCAGCGTCGGTCAGGGCGGCACCACCCAGTACTTC. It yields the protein CASSVGQGGTTQYF.

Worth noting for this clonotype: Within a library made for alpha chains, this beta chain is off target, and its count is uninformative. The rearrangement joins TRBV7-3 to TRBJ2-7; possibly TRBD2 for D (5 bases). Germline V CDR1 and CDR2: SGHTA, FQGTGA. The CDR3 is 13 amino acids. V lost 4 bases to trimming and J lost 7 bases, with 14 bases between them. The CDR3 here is CASSSDPSGEQYF. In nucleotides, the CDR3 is TGTGCCAGCAGCTCAGACCCCTCGGGGGAGCAGTACTTC.

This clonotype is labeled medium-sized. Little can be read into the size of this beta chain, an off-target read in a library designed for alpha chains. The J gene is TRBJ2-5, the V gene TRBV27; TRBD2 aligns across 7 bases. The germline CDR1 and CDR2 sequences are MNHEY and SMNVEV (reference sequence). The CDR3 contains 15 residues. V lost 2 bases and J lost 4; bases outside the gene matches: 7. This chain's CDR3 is CASSLGGRGRETQYF. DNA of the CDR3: TGTGCCAGCAGTTTAGGTGGGAGGGGAAGAGAGACCCAGTACTTC.

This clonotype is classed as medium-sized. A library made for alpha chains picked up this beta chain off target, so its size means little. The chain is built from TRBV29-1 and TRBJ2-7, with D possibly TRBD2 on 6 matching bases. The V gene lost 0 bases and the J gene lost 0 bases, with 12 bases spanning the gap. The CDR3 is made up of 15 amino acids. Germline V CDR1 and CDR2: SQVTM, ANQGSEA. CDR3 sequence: CSVEDAGSSSYEQYF. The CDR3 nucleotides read TGCAGCGTTGAAGATGCGGGGAGTAGCTCCTACGAGCAGTACTTC.

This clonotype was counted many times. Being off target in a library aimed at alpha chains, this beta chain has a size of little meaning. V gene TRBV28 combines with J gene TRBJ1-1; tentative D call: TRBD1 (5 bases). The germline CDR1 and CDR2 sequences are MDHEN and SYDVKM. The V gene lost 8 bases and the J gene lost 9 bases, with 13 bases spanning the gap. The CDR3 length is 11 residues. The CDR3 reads CASHRGGKAFF. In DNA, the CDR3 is TGTGCCAGCCATCGGGGGGGGAAAGCTTTCTTT.

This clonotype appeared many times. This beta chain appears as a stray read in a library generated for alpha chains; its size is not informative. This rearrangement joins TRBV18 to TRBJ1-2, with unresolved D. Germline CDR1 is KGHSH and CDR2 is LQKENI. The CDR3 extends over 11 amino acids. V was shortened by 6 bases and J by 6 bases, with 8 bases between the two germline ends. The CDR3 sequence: CASSQGDGYTF. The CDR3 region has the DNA TGTGCCAGCTCCCAAGGAGATGGCTACACCTTC.

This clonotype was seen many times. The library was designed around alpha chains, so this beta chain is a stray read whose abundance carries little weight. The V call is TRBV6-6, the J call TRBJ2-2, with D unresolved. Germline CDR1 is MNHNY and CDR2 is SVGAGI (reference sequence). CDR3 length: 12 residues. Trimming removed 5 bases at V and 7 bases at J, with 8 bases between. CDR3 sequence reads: CASSAVSGELFF. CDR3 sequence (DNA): TGTGCCAGCAGTGCGGTGAGCGGGGAGCTGTTTTTT.

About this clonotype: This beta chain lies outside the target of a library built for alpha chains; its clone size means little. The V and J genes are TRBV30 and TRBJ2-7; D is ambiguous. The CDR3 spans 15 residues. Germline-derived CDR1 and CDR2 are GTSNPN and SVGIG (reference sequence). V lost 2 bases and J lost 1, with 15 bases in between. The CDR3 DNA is TGTGCCTGGAGTTTCCGGTTCTTAGCATCCTACGAGCAGTACTTC. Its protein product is CAWSFRFLASYEQYF.

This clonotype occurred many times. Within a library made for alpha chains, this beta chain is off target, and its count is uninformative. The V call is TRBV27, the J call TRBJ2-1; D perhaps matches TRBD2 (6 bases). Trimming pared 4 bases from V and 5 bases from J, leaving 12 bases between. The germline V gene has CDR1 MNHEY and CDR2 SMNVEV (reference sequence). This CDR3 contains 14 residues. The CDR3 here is CASSSLGGHNEQFF. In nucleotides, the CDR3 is TGTGCCAGCAGTTCCCTGGGGGGTCACAATGAGCAGTTCTTC.

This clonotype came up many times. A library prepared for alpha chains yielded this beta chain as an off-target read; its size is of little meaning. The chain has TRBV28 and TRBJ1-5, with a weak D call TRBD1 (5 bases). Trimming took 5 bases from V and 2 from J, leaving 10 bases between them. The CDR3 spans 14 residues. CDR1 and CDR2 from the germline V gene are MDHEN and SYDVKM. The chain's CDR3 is CASSLIRGNQPQHF. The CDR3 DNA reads TGTGCCAGCAGTCTAATCAGGGGCAATCAGCCCCAGCATTTT. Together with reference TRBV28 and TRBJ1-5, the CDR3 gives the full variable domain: DVKVTQSSRYLVKRTGEKVFLECVQDMDHENMFWYRQDPGLGLRLIYFSYDVKMKEKGDIPEGYSVSREKKERFSLILESASTNQTSMYLCASSLIRGNQPQHFGDGTRLSIL.

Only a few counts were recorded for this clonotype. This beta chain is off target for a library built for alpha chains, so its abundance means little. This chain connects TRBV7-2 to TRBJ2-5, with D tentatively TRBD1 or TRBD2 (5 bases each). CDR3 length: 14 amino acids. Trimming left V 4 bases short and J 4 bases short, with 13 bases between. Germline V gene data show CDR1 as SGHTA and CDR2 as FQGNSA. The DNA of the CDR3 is TGTGCCAGCAGCTCAGCTGGGACCTTAGAGACCCAGTACTTC. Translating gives CASSSAGTLETQYF.

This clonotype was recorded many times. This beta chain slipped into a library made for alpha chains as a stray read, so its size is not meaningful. The CDR3 nucleotides are TGTGCCAGCAGCTTACACCCGGGCCAGATAAATCAGCCCCAGCATTTT. It translates to CASSLHPGQINQPQHF. The chain recombines TRBV7-2 with TRBJ1-5; no clear D gene. This CDR3 is 16 amino acids long. The germline V gene has CDR1 SGHTA and CDR2 FQGNSA. The V end was cut by 2 bases, the J end by 4 bases, with 15 bases between.

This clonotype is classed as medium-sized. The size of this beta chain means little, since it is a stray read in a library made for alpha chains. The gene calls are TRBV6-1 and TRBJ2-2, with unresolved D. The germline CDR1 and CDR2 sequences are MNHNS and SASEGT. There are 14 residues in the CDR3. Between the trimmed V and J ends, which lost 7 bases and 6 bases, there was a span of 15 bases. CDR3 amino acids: CASNPLDEAGELFF. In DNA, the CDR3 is TGTGCCAGCAACCCCCTCGATGAAGCCGGGGAGCTGTTTTTT.

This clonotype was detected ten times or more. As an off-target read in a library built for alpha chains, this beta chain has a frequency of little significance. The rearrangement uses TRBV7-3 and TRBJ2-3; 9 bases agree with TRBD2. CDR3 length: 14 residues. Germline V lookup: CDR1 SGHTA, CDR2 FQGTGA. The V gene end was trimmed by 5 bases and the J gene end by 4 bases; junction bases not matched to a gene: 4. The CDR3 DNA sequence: TGTGCCAGCAGCCCCGGGACTAGCTCAGATACGCAGTATTTT. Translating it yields CASSPGTSSDTQYF. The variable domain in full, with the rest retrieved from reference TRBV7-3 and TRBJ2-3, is GAGVSQTPSNKVTEKGKYVELRCDPISGHTALYWYRQSLGQGPEFLIYFQGTGAADDSGLPNDRFFAVRPEGSVSTLKIQRTERGDSAVYLCASSPGTSSDTQYFGPGTRLTVL.

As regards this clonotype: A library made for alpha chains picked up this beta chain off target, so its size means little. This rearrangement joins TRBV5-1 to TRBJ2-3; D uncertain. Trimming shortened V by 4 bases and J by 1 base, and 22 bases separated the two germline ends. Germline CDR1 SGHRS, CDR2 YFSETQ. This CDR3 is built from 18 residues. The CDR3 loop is CASSSRYSTFSGTDTQYF. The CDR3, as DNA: TGCGCCAGCAGCAGCCGCTATTCTACCTTCTCGGGCACAGATACGCAGTATTTT. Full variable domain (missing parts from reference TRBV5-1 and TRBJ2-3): KAGVTQTPRYLIKTRGQQVTLSCSPISGHRSVSWYQQTPGQGLQFLFEYFSETQRNKGNFPGRFSGRQFSNSRSEMNVSTLELGDSALYLCASSSRYSTFSGTDTQYFGPGTRLTVL.

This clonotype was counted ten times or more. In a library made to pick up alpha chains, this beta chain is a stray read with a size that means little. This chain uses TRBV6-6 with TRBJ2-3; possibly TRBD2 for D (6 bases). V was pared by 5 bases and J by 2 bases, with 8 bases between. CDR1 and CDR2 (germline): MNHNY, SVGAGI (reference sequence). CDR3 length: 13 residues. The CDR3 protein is CASSRDSTDTQYF. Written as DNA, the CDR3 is TGTGCCAGCAGTAGGGACTCCACAGATACGCAGTATTTT.

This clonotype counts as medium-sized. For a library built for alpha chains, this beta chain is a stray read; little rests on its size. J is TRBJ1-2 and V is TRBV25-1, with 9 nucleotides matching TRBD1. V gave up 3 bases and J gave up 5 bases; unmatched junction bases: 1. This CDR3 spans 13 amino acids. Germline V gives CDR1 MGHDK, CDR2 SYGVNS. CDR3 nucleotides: TGTGCCAGCAGTGAGGACAGGGGATATGGCTACACCTTC. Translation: CASSEDRGYGYTF.